This TCR beta chain is from a study of beta chain features in type 1 diabetes. The CDR3 sequence is 14 residues long. Trimming pared 10 bases from V and 6 bases from J, leaving 16 bases between. CDR1 and CDR2 (germline): ENHRY, SYGVKD. Of the isolated RNA, all was reverse transcribed, and so the sequenced material was expressed TCRB transcripts. Using immunoSEQ multiplex PCR, the repertoire was profiled, and TCRdb retains in-frame clones only, with some absent. The table has about 320,000 clones, 14% seen once. As for this clone: What it recognizes is unknown.

Study results and caveats: Equally in patients and controls, shorter templates might have been favored by PCR.

The receptor was derived from a young man in good health. Source material: central memory CD4+ T cells from blood. V gene TRBV10-3 combines with J gene TRBJ1-6; tentatively, D is TRBD1 (6 bases). CDR3 in DNA: TGTGCCAGCAGACCCGGACAGATTAATTCACCCCTCCACTTT. It yields the protein CASRPGQINSPLHF.